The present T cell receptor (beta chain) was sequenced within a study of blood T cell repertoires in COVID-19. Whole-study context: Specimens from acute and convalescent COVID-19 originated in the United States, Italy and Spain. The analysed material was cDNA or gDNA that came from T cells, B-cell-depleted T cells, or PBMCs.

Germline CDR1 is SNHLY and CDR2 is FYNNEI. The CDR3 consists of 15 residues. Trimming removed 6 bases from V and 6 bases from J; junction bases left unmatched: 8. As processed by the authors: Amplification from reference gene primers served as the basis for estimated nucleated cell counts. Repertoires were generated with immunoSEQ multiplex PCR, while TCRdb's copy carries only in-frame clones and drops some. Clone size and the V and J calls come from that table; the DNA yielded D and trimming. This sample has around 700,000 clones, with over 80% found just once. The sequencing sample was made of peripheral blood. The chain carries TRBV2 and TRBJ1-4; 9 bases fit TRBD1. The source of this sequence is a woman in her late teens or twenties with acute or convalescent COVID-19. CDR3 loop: CASSAHRTGDEKLFF. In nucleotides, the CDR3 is TGTGCCAGCAGCGCTCATAGGACAGGGGATGAAAAACTGTTTTTT.